The 2 T cell receptor beta chains below come from one sample, sequenced in a study of Ad26.COV2.S vaccination and SARS-CoV-2 variants. The assay was immunoSEQ multiplex PCR, and TCRdb's table has in-frame clones only and misses some. The sample records about 420,000 clones, 85% to 90% being singletons. The treatment here: some 20 received Ad26.COV2.S at low or high dose, single or two shots; roughly five received placebo; per-sample allocation not given. Sampling occurred on day 63 after the first vaccine or placebo injection. The sample consisted of peripheral blood, taken in a trial of Ad26.COV2.S vaccine versus placebo. The receptor source for this set is a person between 18 and 65 years old who received the Ad26.COV2.S COVID-19 vaccine or a placebo.

The chain has TRBV5-1 and TRBJ2-7, with TRBD1 matching over 8 bases. Germline loops: CDR1 SGHRS, CDR2 YFSETQ. The CDR3 covers 15 residues. After removal of 0 bases from V and 3 bases from J, the junction contained 5 bases not matched to a gene. The CDR3 DNA reads as TGCGCCAGCAGCTTGGCTGGACAGGGCTTCTACGAGCAGTACTTC. Its translation: CASSLAGQGFYEQYF.

This chain connects TRBV11-2 to TRBJ2-5; D is perhaps TRBD2 (5 bases). Germline CDR1 SGHAT, CDR2 FQNNGV. Trimming shortened V by 1 base and J by 0 bases, and 9 bases separated the two germline ends. This CDR3 has 15 amino acids. The CDR3 reads CASSLGGLYQETQYF. The CDR3 coding sequence is TGTGCCAGCAGCTTAGGAGGGCTATACCAAGAGACCCAGTACTTC.